This paragraph covers one T cell receptor (beta chain) sequence. The antigen remains undetermined. Treatment defined: about 20 received Ad26.COV2.S at low or high dose, single or two shots; about 5 received placebo; per-sample allocation not given. Sampling occurred on day 63 after the first vaccine or placebo injection. A Boston donor was an adult aged 18-55 years. The sample originates from a study of Ad26.COV2.S vaccination and SARS-CoV-2 variants. General study results and limits: It is possible that the TCR breadth and depth analyses underestimated the total T cell responses. Vaccine recipients posted higher spike-specific TCR breadth than their placebo counterparts. The study found similar non-spike TCR breadth in vaccine and placebo recipients.

The CDR3 has 15 amino acids. Looked up from germline, CDR1 is SGHVS and CDR2 is FQNEAQ. The ends were cut back, 1 base at V and 0 bases at J, with 7 bases in the middle. The method was immunoSEQ multiplex PCR; TCRdb's version includes in-frame clones alone and lacks a portion of them. This sample has a few hundred thousand clones, with 83% found just once. The sequence was obtained from a person aged 18-60 years who received the Ad26.COV2.S COVID-19 vaccine or a placebo. The sample was peripheral blood, taken in a trial of Ad26.COV2.S vaccine versus placebo. This chain uses TRBV7-8 with TRBJ2-1; D is perhaps TRBD1 or TRBD2 (5 bases each). The CDR3 loop is CASSLVRGSYNEQFF. The CDR3 DNA is TGTGCCAGCAGCTTAGTGAGGGGCTCCTACAATGAGCAGTTCTTC.